What follows describes a single T cell receptor (beta chain). The antigen is unknown. Then a second PCR, running roughly 7 to 11 cycles, was carried out with a sample-barcoded 5' primer and a J-beta primer mix. MiXCR was run by TCRdb on the 5' RACE reads, yielding one entry per CDR3 protein. The sample contains under 1,100,000 distinct CDR3 sequences, 20% to 25% of which appear only once. This entry comes from a study of blood T cells in healthy people across ages. General study points: Greater diversity and more naive CD4+ cells were seen in long-lived donors than in aged donors. The recorded TCR beta diversity per million T cells decreased in a roughly linear manner with age. Estimates based on one million T cells were treated as lower bounds.

The germline V gene has CDR1 SGHDN and CDR2 FVKESK. The CDR3 is made up of 14 amino acids. V lost 0 bases and J lost 1, with 6 bases in between. The same data also contributed to another study, on T cells of mothers and their children. From that paper: No persistent microchimeric T cell clones were detected at around 100 clones per million clonotypes sensitivity.

The sample taken for sequencing was blood. This sequence joins TRBV14 and TRBJ2-5; the D is unclear. The source is a girl under 10 years old in good health. The CDR3 DNA reads TGTGCCAGCAGCCAAGAACAGCTCCAAGAGACCCAGTACTTC. Protein product: CASSQEQLQETQYF.